This T cell receptor beta chain was captured by sequencing in a study of blood T cell repertoires in COVID-19. Participants, about 18 to 90 years old, spanned approximately 26 US areas. Participant reports of clinical history set cohort assignment. What the recovered Cohort 3 donors had was two negative PCRs, clearance, or symptom resolution. The data were produced by immunoSEQ multiplex PCR, yet TCRdb's version contains in-frame clones alone and is incomplete. The profile shows 250,000 or so clones, 84% of them singletons. From germline, CDR1 is MNHEY and CDR2 SMNVEV (reference sequence). The CDR3 totals 13 residues. V was trimmed by 10 bases and J by 6 bases, leaving 19 bases between them.

Sequences were obtained from PBMCs or T cells enriched from blood (not recorded which). The chain joins TRBV27 to TRBJ2-7, with D possibly TRBD1 on 6 matching bases. The clonotype originates from a man aged 60 to 69 who had recovered from COVID-19. Here the CDR3 reads CATRGQGRSEQYF. The CDR3 DNA reads as TGTGCCACCAGGGGCCAGGGCCGTAGCGAGCAGTACTTC.